This paragraph covers one T cell receptor (beta chain) sequence. The antigen is not known. Treatment specified: over 15 received Ad26.COV2.S at low or high dose, single or two shots; about five received placebo; per-sample allocation not given. Following the first vaccine or placebo injection, samples were taken on day 63. Whoever gave the sample was an adult aged 18-55 years in Boston. The sample comes from a study of Ad26.COV2.S vaccination and SARS-CoV-2 variants. Study summary: Sample donor was a member of the COV1001 Ad26.COV2.S trial arm. Ad26.COV2.S given intramuscularly, once or twice 56 days apart.

This CDR3 contains 16 residues. With V trimmed by 6 bases and J by 0 bases, 8 bases remained unmatched. Per germline, CDR1 MDHEN and CDR2 SYDVKM. Broader study findings: Breadth measured for non-spike TCRs was similar across vaccine and placebo recipients.

Clones were sequenced by immunoSEQ multiplex PCR, and TCRdb holds only the in-frame ones, with some missing. Among fewer than 300,000 clones listed, over 75% were seen once. The chain links TRBV28 to TRBJ2-4; TRBD1 matches at 7 bases. The sequence was collected from a person aged 18-60 years who received the Ad26.COV2.S COVID-19 vaccine or a placebo. The sequences come from peripheral blood, collected in a trial of Ad26.COV2.S vaccine versus placebo. The CDR3 protein is CASSRDREIAKNIQYF. The CDR3 region has the DNA TGTGCCAGCAGCCGTGACAGGGAGATAGCCAAAAACATTCAGTACTTC.